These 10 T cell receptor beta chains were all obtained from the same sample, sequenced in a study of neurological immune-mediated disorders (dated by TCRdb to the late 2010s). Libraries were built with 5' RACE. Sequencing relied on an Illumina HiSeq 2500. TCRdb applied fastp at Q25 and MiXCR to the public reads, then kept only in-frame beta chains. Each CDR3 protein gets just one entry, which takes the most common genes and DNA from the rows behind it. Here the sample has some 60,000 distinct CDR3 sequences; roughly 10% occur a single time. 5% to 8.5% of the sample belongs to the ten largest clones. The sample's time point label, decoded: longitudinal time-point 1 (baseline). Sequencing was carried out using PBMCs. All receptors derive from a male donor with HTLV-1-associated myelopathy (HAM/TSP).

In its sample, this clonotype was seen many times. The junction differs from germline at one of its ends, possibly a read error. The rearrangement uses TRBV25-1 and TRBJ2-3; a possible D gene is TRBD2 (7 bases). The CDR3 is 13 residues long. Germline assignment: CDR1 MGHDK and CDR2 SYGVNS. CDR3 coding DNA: TGTGCCAGCAGTGGACGGGGGGCAGGGCCTCCTCTTTTT. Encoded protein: CASSGRGAGPPLF.

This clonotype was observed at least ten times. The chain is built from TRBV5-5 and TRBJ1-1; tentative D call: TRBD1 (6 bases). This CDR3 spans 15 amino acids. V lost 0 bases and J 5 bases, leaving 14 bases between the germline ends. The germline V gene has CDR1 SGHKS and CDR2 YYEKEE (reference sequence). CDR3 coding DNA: TGTGCCAGCAGCTTGGCCCCTAAGGGGGGGACTGAAGCTTTCTTT. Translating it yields CASSLAPKGGTEAFF.

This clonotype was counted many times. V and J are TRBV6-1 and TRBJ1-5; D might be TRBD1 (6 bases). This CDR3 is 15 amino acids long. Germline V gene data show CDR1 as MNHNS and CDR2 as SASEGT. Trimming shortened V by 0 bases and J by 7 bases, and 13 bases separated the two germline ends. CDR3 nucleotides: TGTGCCAGCAGTGAAGCATCACAGGGTTCCCAGCCCCAGCATTTT. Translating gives CASSEASQGSQPQHF.

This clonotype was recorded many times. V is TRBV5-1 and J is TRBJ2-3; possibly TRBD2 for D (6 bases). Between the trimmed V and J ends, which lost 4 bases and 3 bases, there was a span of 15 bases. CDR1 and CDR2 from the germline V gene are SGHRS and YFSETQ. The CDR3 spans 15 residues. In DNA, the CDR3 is TGCGCCAGCAGCCAGCTAGCGTTGGGGACAGATACGCAGTATTTT. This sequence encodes CASSQLALGTDTQYF.

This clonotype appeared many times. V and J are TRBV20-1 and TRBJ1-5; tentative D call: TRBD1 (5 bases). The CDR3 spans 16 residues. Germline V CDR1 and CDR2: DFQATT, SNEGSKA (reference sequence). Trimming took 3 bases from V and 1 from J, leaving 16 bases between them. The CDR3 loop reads CSASAGSPLSNQPQHF. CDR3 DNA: TGCAGTGCTAGTGCAGGGAGCCCCTTAAGCAATCAGCCCCAGCATTTT.

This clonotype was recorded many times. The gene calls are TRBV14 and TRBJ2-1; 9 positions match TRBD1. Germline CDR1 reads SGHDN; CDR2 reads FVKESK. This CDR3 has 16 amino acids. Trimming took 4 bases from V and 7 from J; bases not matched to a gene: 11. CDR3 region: CASSLPGQGNLNEQFF. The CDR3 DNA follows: TGTGCCAGCAGCCTGCCGGGACAGGGAAATCTTAATGAGCAGTTCTTC. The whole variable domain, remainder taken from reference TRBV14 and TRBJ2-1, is EAGVTQFPSHSVIEKGQTVTLRCDPISGHDNLYWYRRVMGKEIKFLLHFVKESKQDESGMPNNRFLAERTGGTYSTLKVQPAELEDSGVYFCASSLPGQGNLNEQFFGPGTRLTVL.

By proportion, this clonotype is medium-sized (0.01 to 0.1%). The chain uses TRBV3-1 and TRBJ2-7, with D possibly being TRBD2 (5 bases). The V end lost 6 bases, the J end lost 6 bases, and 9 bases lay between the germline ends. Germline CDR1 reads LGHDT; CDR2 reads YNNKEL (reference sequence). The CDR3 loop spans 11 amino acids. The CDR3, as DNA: TGTGCCAGCAGGCGAGGAGGCGAGCAGTACTTC. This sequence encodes CASRRGGEQYF.

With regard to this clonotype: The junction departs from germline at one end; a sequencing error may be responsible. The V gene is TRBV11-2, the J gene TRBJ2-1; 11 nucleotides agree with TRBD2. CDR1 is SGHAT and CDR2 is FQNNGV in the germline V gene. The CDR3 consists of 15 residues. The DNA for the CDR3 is TGTGGCAGCAGCGACCCTAGCGGGGGGTATAATGAGCAGTTCTTC. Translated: CGSSDPSGGYNEQFF. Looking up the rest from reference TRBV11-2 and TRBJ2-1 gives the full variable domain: EAGVAQSPRYKIIEKRQSVAFWCNPISGHATLYWYQQILGQGPKLLIQFQNNGVVDDSQLPKDRFSAERLKGVDSTLKIQPAKLEDSAVYLCGSSDPSGGYNEQFFGPGTRLTVL.

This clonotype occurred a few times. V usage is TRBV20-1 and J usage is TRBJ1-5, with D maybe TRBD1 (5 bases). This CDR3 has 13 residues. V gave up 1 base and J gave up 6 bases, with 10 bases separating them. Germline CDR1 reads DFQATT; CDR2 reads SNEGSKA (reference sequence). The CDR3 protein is CSARATGGQPQHF. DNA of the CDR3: TGCAGTGCTAGAGCCACAGGCGGTCAGCCCCAGCATTTT.

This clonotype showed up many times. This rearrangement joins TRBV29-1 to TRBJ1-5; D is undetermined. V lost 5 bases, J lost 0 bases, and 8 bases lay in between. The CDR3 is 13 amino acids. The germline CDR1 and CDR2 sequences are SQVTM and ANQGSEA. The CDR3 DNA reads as TGCAGCGTTCAGTTTAATAGCAATCAGCCCCAGCATTTT. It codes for CSVQFNSNQPQHF.